The 7 T cell receptor beta chains presented below share a single source sample, sequenced in a study of memory CD4+ T cells and cytomegalovirus serostatus. Single viable CD3+CD4+CD8-CD45RO+ cells were sorted as the memory CD4+ T cells. Profiling relied on immunoSEQ multiplex PCR, and the TCRdb table lists in-frame clones only, not all of them. The data contain 40,000 to 45,000 clones, over 65% of them seen just once; the ten biggest clones take up around 1.9%. Sequencing used memory CD4+ T cells from blood. The source of these receptors is an adult in good health and CMV-seronegative.

This rearrangement joins TRBV27 to TRBJ1-5, with a tentative D call TRBD1 (6 bases). The CDR3 contains 16 residues. The V and J ends lost 5 bases and 4 bases respectively, with 18 bases between them. CDR1 and CDR2 from the germline V gene are MNHEY and SMNVEV (reference sequence). The CDR3 is CASSPRRGSLNQPQHF. Here the CDR3 DNA reads TGTGCCAGCAGTCCCAGAAGGGGGAGTTTAAATCAGCCCCAGCATTTT.

This clone came up a few times. The V and J genes are TRBV5-1 and TRBJ1-4; a possible D gene is TRBD1 (6 bases). The CDR3 loop spans 16 amino acids. Trimming pared 4 bases from V and 0 bases from J, leaving 13 bases between. CDR1 and CDR2 from the germline V gene are SGHRS and YFSETQ. The CDR3 here is CASSPRGAPTNEKLFF. Here the CDR3 DNA reads TGCGCCAGCAGCCCCCGGGGGGCTCCAACTAATGAAAAACTGTTTTTT.

This clone has only a few counts. The chain recombines TRBV5-6 with TRBJ1-6; the D is unclear. CDR3 length equals 15 residues. Deletions cut 1 base from V and 7 bases from J, with 12 bases between. Germline assignment: CDR1 SGHDT and CDR2 YYEEEE. CDR3 DNA: TGTGCCAGCAGCTTGATAGGGCATTCGAATTCACCCCTCCACTTT. Amino acid sequence: CASSLIGHSNSPLHF. The full variable domain, its missing parts supplied by reference TRBV5-6 and TRBJ1-6, is DAGVTQSPTHLIKTRGQQVTLRCSPKSGHDTVSWYQQALGQGPQFIFQYYEEEERQRGNFPDRFSGHQFPNYSSELNVNALLLGDSALYLCASSLIGHSNSPLHFGNGTRLTVT.

The J gene is TRBJ2-3, the V gene TRBV7-2; the D is unclear. The germline V gene has CDR1 SGHTA and CDR2 FQGNSA. Deletions cut 5 bases from V and 9 bases from J, with 15 bases between. This CDR3 is built from 13 residues. The CDR3 coding sequence is TGTGCCAGCAGCGTCTCTTTACTTGAAACGCAGTATTTT. This sequence encodes CASSVSLLETQYF.

The V gene is TRBV2, the J gene TRBJ2-3; D is unclear. V lost 7 bases and J 0 bases, leaving 14 bases between the germline ends. The CDR3 totals 15 residues. CDR1 is SNHLY, CDR2 FYNNEI, per germline. CDR3 DNA sequence: TGTGCCAGCACCCCGGTCCTACCCAGCACAGATACGCAGTATTTT. Amino acid sequence: CASTPVLPSTDTQYF.

The gene calls are TRBV5-1 and TRBJ1-1, with D hard to call. The CDR3 totals 13 residues. The ends were cut back, 1 base at V and 1 base at J, with 5 bases in the middle. The germline V gene has CDR1 SGHRS and CDR2 YFSETQ. The CDR3 loop reads CASSLSENTEAFF. As DNA, the CDR3 is TGCGCCAGCAGCTTGTCGGAGAACACTGAAGCTTTCTTT.

J is TRBJ2-7 and V is TRBV28; 9 nucleotides agree with TRBD1. CDR1 and CDR2 from the germline V gene are MDHEN and SYDVKM. The CDR3 totals 16 residues. J lost 2 bases, V lost 0 bases, and 5 bases had no gene match. The CDR3 bases are TGTGCCAGCAGTTTATGGGGACAGGGCACCACCTACGAGCAGTACTTC. It is translated as CASSLWGQGTTYEQYF.